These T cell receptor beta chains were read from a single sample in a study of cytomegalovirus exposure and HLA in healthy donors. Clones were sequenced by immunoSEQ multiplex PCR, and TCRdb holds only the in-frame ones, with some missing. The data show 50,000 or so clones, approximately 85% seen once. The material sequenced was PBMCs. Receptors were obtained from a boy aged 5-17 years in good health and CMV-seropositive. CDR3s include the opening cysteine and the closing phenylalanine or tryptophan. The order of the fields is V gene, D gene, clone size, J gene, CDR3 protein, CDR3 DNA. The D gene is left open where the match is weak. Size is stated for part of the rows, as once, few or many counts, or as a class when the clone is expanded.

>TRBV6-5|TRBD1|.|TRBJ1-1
CASSYGTGSDTEAFF
TGTGCCAGCAGTTACGGGACAGGGTCGGACACTGAAGCTTTCTTT
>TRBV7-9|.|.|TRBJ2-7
CASSLTGNEQYF
TGTGCCAGCAGCTTAACAGGGAACGAGCAGTACTTC
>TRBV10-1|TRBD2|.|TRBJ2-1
CASSPAGSYNEQFF
TGCGCCAGCAGCCCAGCGGGGTCCTACAATGAGCAGTTCTTC
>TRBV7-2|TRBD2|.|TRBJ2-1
CASSFSGTSSYNEQFF
TGTGCCAGCAGCTTTTCCGGGACTAGCAGCTACAATGAGCAGTTCTTC
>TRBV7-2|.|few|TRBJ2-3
CASSPPTDTQYF
TGTGCCAGCAGCCCCCCTACAGATACGCAGTATTTT
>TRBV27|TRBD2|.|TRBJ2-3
CASSFGLAADTQYF
TGTGCCAGCAGTTTCGGACTAGCGGCAGATACGCAGTATTTT
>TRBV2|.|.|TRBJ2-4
CASNSQGVAKNIQYF
TGTGCCAGCAATTCACAGGGTGTAGCCAAAAACATTCAGTACTTC
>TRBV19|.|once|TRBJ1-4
CASSIAQGPNEKLFF
TGTGCCAGTAGTATCGCGCAGGGGCCTAATGAAAAACTGTTTTTT
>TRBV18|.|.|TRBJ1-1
CASSPVRSQDEAFF
TGTGCCAGCTCACCGGTTCGCAGTCAAGATGAAGCTTTCTTT
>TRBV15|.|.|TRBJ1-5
CATSRDLSPNQPQHF
TGTGCCACCAGCAGAGACTTGAGCCCTAATCAGCCCCAGCATTTT
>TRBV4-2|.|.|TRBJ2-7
CASSQAGRGSLWEQYF
TGTGCCAGCAGCCAAGCAGGCCGAGGGAGCCTTTGGGAGCAGTACTTC
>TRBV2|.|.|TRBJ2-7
CASMIGGGGYEQYF
TGTGCCAGCATGATCGGGGGTGGTGGCTACGAGCAGTACTTC
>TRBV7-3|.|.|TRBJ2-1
CASSLTGGNEQFF
TGTGCCAGCAGCTTAACGGGGGGCAATGAGCAGTTCTTC
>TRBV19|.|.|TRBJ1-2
CASSIGVSGYTF
TGTGCCAGTAGTATCGGGGTATCTGGCTACACCTTC
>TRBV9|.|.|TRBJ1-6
CASSADRTDENSPLHF
TGTGCCAGCAGCGCAGATAGGACAGACGAAAATTCACCCCTCCACTTT
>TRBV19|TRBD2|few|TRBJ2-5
CASTPLAGGTMETQYF
TGTGCCAGTACCCCACTAGCGGGGGGAACAATGGAGACCCAGTACTTC
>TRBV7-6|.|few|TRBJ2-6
CASSLEGAGANVLTF
TGTGCCAGCAGCTTAGAGGGAGCTGGGGCCAACGTCCTGACTTTC
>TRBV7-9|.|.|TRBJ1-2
CSSSRNPHRDSF
TGTTCCAGCAGCCGTAATCCCCATCGGGATAGCTTC
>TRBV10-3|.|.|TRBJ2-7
CAISPTLPYEQYF
TGTGCCATCAGCCCGACACTTCCCTACGAGCAGTACTTC
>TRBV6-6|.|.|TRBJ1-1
CASSPQGSEAFF
TGTGCCAGCAGTCCACAGGGTTCTGAAGCTTTCTTT
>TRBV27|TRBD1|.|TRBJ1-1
CASRQGVDTEAFF
TGTGCCAGCAGGCAGGGGGTTGACACTGAAGCTTTCTTT
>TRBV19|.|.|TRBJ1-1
CASTEGLMNTEAFF
TGTGCCAGTACAGAGGGTCTCATGAACACTGAAGCTTTCTTT
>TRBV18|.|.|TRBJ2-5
CASRVGEISGETQYF
TGTGCCAGCCGCGTCGGGGAGATTAGCGGAGAGACCCAGTACTTC
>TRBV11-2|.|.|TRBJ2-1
CASKGVIGRNEQFF
TGTGCCAGCAAAGGGGTGATCGGCCGGAATGAGCAGTTCTTC
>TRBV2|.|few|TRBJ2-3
CASSEAGTSTDTQYF
TGTGCCAGCAGTGAAGCAGGGACAAGCACAGATACGCAGTATTTT
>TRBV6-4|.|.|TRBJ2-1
CASSPTRGGASNEQFF
TGTGCCAGCAGCCCTACGAGGGGGGGGGCCTCAAATGAGCAGTTCTTC
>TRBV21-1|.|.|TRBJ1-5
CASSKAAKEGHIRLDSNQPQHF
TGTGCCAGCAGCAAAGCGGCCAAAGAGGGACACATTCGTTTAGATAGCAATCAGCCCCAGCATTTT